This is a list of T cell receptor beta chains from one sample in a study of patients and donors after allogeneic stem cell transplantation. TCRdb redid the calling of the RT-PCR reads with MiXCR, one entry per CDR3 protein. The sample carries about 87,000 distinct CDR3 sequences, around 5% recorded once. The sample comprised blood, either unsorted or a sorted T cell fraction (not recorded which). These receptors were taken from a human donor who was either an allogeneic HSCT recipient or a stem cell or donor lymphocyte infusion donor (not recorded which). It is not recorded whose cells these are; they may come from a transplant donor. Each CDR3 is given with its conserved first and last residue. Fields, in order: CDR3 DNA, CDR3 protein, V gene, D gene, J gene, clone size. The D gene is left open where the match is weak. Rows may omit the clone size; those that give it use once, few, many or a size class.

CDR3 DNA: TGTGCCAGCAGGCTACTCGGTGGGCAGGGAAATCAGCCCCAGCATTTT; CDR3 protein: CASRLLGGQGNQPQHF; V gene: TRBV6-1; D gene: .; J gene: TRBJ1-5; clone size: many
CDR3 DNA: TGTGCCAGCAGCTTAGTGAGGGGGCAGGATCAGCCCCAGCATTTT; CDR3 protein: CASSLVRGQDQPQHF; V gene: TRBV7-2; D gene: TRBD1; J gene: TRBJ1-5; clone size: many
CDR3 DNA: TGCGCCAGCAGCTTGGCGGGCTCCCTGACAGATACGCAGTATTTT; CDR3 protein: CASSLAGSLTDTQYF; V gene: TRBV5-1; D gene: .; J gene: TRBJ2-3; clone size: many
CDR3 DNA: TGTGCCAGCGCCAAAAGGAGCTTCCAAAACAATGAGCAGTTCTTC; CDR3 protein: CASAKRSFQNNEQFF; V gene: TRBV5-4; D gene: .; J gene: TRBJ2-1; clone size: many
CDR3 DNA: TGTGCCAGCAGCCGAAGACAGGTGAACACTGAAGCTTTCTTT; CDR3 protein: CASSRRQVNTEAFF; V gene: TRBV12-3/TRBV12-4; D gene: .; J gene: TRBJ1-1; clone size: many
CDR3 DNA: TGTGCCATCAGTGAGTCGCAGGTAACAAACTCCTACGAGCAGTACTTC; CDR3 protein: CAISESQVTNSYEQYF; V gene: TRBV10-3; D gene: .; J gene: TRBJ2-7; clone size: many
CDR3 DNA: TGTGCCAGCAGTTACTCCCCTGGGAACCCGAGCTCCTACGAGCAGTACTTC; CDR3 protein: CASSYSPGNPSSYEQYF; V gene: TRBV6-5; D gene: .; J gene: TRBJ2-7; clone size: .
CDR3 DNA: TGTGCCAGCACCCCAAGGGCCAGGGCGAACACTGAAGCTTTCTTT; CDR3 protein: CASTPRARANTEAFF; V gene: TRBV6-1; D gene: .; J gene: TRBJ1-1; clone size: .
CDR3 DNA: TGCAGTGCTAGAGACCCACAGGGAAACCAAGAGACCCAGTACTTC; CDR3 protein: CSARDPQGNQETQYF; V gene: TRBV20-1; D gene: .; J gene: TRBJ2-5; clone size: many
CDR3 DNA: TGCAGTGCTACACCGGGGGGCAATGAGCAGTTCTTC; CDR3 protein: CSATPGGNEQFF; V gene: TRBV20-1; D gene: TRBD2; J gene: TRBJ2-1; clone size: few
CDR3 DNA: TGCAGTGCTATGGAGCGGGAGCGGGCCAACACCGGGGAGCTGTTTTTT; CDR3 protein: CSAMERERANTGELFF; V gene: TRBV20-1; D gene: TRBD2; J gene: TRBJ2-2; clone size: medium-sized
CDR3 DNA: TGCGCCAGCAGCTTGGTTCCGGGACAGGATAATTCACCCCTCCACTTT; CDR3 protein: CASSLVPGQDNSPLHF; V gene: TRBV5-1; D gene: TRBD1; J gene: TRBJ1-6; clone size: few
CDR3 DNA: TGTGCCAGCAAGGACCCGGCATCAACTTATGGCTACACCTTC; CDR3 protein: CASKDPASTYGYTF; V gene: TRBV6-1; D gene: .; J gene: TRBJ1-2; clone size: few
CDR3 DNA: TGTGCCAGCAGCAGAGGGACGGACGAGGATGGCTACACCTTC; CDR3 protein: CASSRGTDEDGYTF; V gene: TRBV7-9; D gene: .; J gene: TRBJ1-2; clone size: many
CDR3 DNA: TGTGCCAGCAGTTTAGTAGTGGAGGGGTACGAGCAGTACTTC; CDR3 protein: CASSLVVEGYEQYF; V gene: TRBV12-3/TRBV12-4; D gene: .; J gene: TRBJ2-7; clone size: many
CDR3 DNA: TGTGCCAGCAGCCCCCGGGGGGGTTTATCCTACGAGCAGTACTTC; CDR3 protein: CASSPRGGLSYEQYF; V gene: TRBV7-8; D gene: TRBD2; J gene: TRBJ2-7; clone size: many
CDR3 DNA: TGCGCCAGCAGCTTGTCAGGGGGGTCCCGAGAGACCCAGTACTTC; CDR3 protein: CASSLSGGSRETQYF; V gene: TRBV5-1; D gene: .; J gene: TRBJ2-5; clone size: medium-sized
CDR3 DNA: TGTGCCAGCAGCCTCAACCTCAGGACTTCGAACACTGAAGCTTTCTTT; CDR3 protein: CASSLNLRTSNTEAFF; V gene: TRBV7-9; D gene: .; J gene: TRBJ1-1; clone size: many
CDR3 DNA: TGTGCCACCAGTGACTCCCTCGGCGGCCACACCTACGAGCAGTACTTC; CDR3 protein: CATSDSLGGHTYEQYF; V gene: TRBV24-1; D gene: .; J gene: TRBJ2-7; clone size: many
CDR3 DNA: TGTGCCAGCAGGCTGGACGGACGCAATGAGCAGTTCTTC; CDR3 protein: CASRLDGRNEQFF; V gene: TRBV12-3/TRBV12-4; D gene: .; J gene: TRBJ2-1; clone size: many
CDR3 DNA: TGTGCCAGCAGTGAAGTGTGGAAGGGGAACACAGATACGCAGTATTTT; CDR3 protein: CASSEVWKGNTDTQYF; V gene: TRBV6-1; D gene: .; J gene: TRBJ2-3; clone size: .
CDR3 DNA: TGTGCCAGCAGCGCCGGACAGTCGCCAGGGTATACGCAGTATTTT; CDR3 protein: CASSAGQSPGYTQYF; V gene: TRBV9; D gene: .; J gene: TRBJ2-3; clone size: many
CDR3 DNA: TGTGCCATCAGTGCATCGAGTCCATACTCTGGAAACACCATATATTTT; CDR3 protein: CAISASSPYSGNTIYF; V gene: TRBV10-3; D gene: .; J gene: TRBJ1-3; clone size: many
CDR3 DNA: TGTGCCAGCAGTTTCCGGATCTCGAGGGAAGAGACCCAGTACTTC; CDR3 protein: CASSFRISREETQYF; V gene: TRBV28; D gene: .; J gene: TRBJ2-5; clone size: many
CDR3 DNA: TGTGCCAGCAGTCCTGGACAGAGAGCCTATGGCTACACCTTC; CDR3 protein: CASSPGQRAYGYTF; V gene: TRBV12-3/TRBV12-4; D gene: .; J gene: TRBJ1-2; clone size: many
CDR3 DNA: TGTGCCAGCAGCATACGTTACCGGGACTTCCCCAATGAGCAGTTCTTC; CDR3 protein: CASSIRYRDFPNEQFF; V gene: TRBV9; D gene: .; J gene: TRBJ2-1; clone size: .
CDR3 DNA: TGTGCCAGCAGCTTAGAGTACTACCTCCAAGAGACCCAGTACTTC; CDR3 protein: CASSLEYYLQETQYF; V gene: TRBV7-2; D gene: .; J gene: TRBJ2-5; clone size: many
CDR3 DNA: TGTGCCAGCAGCCCCCGGGGCGGGGCGAATACCGGGGAGCTGTTTTTT; CDR3 protein: CASSPRGGANTGELFF; V gene: TRBV7-8; D gene: .; J gene: TRBJ2-2; clone size: many
CDR3 DNA: TGTGCCAGCAGCAAACGGACAGGGTTCCACGAGCAGTACTTC; CDR3 protein: CASSKRTGFHEQYF; V gene: TRBV21-1; D gene: .; J gene: TRBJ2-7; clone size: many
CDR3 DNA: TGCGCCAGCAGCCCTCCGGGACAGGGGAACGGCTACACCTTC; CDR3 protein: CASSPPGQGNGYTF; V gene: TRBV5-1; D gene: TRBD1; J gene: TRBJ1-2; clone size: many
CDR3 DNA: TGTGCCAGCAGCCAAGGGGCCAGGGGGTTTTGGAACACTGAAGCTTTCTTT; CDR3 protein: CASSQGARGFWNTEAFF; V gene: TRBV4-2; D gene: TRBD1; J gene: TRBJ1-1; clone size: many
CDR3 DNA: TGTGCCAGCAGTTCCACAGGGCCGCTCGACGGCTACACCTTC; CDR3 protein: CASSSTGPLDGYTF; V gene: TRBV6-5; D gene: .; J gene: TRBJ1-2; clone size: .
CDR3 DNA: TGTGCCAGCAGCCTGGAGGACAGCGTTGAAGCTTTCTTT; CDR3 protein: CASSLEDSVEAFF; V gene: TRBV5-6; D gene: .; J gene: TRBJ1-1; clone size: .
CDR3 DNA: TGTGCCAGCAGCTTCGATCTAACAGATACGCAGTATTTT; CDR3 protein: CASSFDLTDTQYF; V gene: TRBV7-6; D gene: .; J gene: TRBJ2-3; clone size: many
CDR3 DNA: TGTGCCAGCTCACCGGAACTACTAGCCCTTACCTACAATGAGCAGTTCTTC; CDR3 protein: CASSPELLALTYNEQFF; V gene: TRBV18; D gene: .; J gene: TRBJ2-1; clone size: few
CDR3 DNA: TGTGCCAGCAAAAGGGGGACAGCCACCGGGGAGCTGTTTTTT; CDR3 protein: CASKRGTATGELFF; V gene: TRBV27; D gene: TRBD1; J gene: TRBJ2-2; clone size: .
CDR3 DNA: TGCGCCAGCAGCTTGGACAGACACATATACGAGCAGTACTTC; CDR3 protein: CASSLDRHIYEQYF; V gene: TRBV5-1; D gene: .; J gene: TRBJ2-7; clone size: many
CDR3 DNA: TGTGCCACCCGAGGGGCGACAGTTTCGATCTCTGGGGCCAACGTCCTGACTTTC; CDR3 protein: CATRGATVSISGANVLTF; V gene: TRBV3-1; D gene: .; J gene: TRBJ2-6; clone size: many